Below are 21 T cell receptor beta chains sequenced from a single sample in a study of blood T cell repertoires in COVID-19. Sequencing used immunoSEQ multiplex PCR; TCRdb keeps in-frame clones, though not all of them. This sample carries roughly 110,000 clones, about 85% of them seen once, and the ten largest clones take more than 5%. The material sequenced was peripheral blood. These receptors all stem from a woman aged 55-70 years with COVID-19, enrolled during active disease.

The chain combines TRBV5-4 with TRBJ2-5, with D possibly TRBD2 on 5 matching bases. The germline gives CDR1 SGHNT, CDR2 YYREEE (reference sequence). The CDR3 contains 14 residues. V dropped 0 bases and J dropped 4 bases, with 10 bases sitting between them. CDR3 coding DNA: TGTGCCAGCAGCTTGGGGGCGGGTATAGAGACCCAGTACTTC. It translates to CASSLGAGIETQYF.

The V and J genes are TRBV5-6 and TRBJ1-4, with TRBD1 identical over 7 bases. Germline-derived CDR1 and CDR2 are SGHDT and YYEEEE. V lost 4 bases and J lost 7; bases outside the gene matches: 10. There are 15 residues in the CDR3. The chain's CDR3 is CASSPNTGVFEKLFF. CDR3 bases: TGTGCCAGCAGCCCAAATACAGGGGTTTTTGAAAAACTGTTTTTT.

The chain combines TRBV2 with TRBJ1-1; 10 bases match TRBD1. Trimming took 6 bases from V and 4 from J; bases not matched to a gene: 5. This CDR3 region has 14 residues. CDR1 is SNHLY and CDR2 is FYNNEI in the germline V gene. The CDR3 nucleotides are TGTGCCAGCAGCCGACAGGGGGCGCGCACTGAAGCTTTCTTT. Its protein product is CASSRQGARTEAFF.

The V gene is TRBV5-6, the J gene TRBJ1-2; TRBD1 agrees at 7 bases. The CDR3 consists of 14 residues. Germline V gives CDR1 SGHDT, CDR2 YYEEEE. The ends lost 3 bases at V and 7 bases at J; junction bases unmatched: 9. CDR3 amino acids: CASSSRLQGSGYTF. Here the CDR3 DNA reads TGTGCCAGCAGCTCCCGTTTACAGGGGTCTGGCTACACCTTC.

The rearrangement uses TRBV15 and TRBJ2-3; the match to TRBD1 covers 8 bases. Trimming took 7 bases from V and 0 from J; bases not matched to a gene: 3. CDR1 is LNHNV and CDR2 is YYDKDF in the germline V gene (reference sequence). CDR3 size: 14 residues. CDR3 DNA sequence: TGTGCCACCACCAGGGACAGGAGCACAGATACGCAGTATTTT. It specifies CATTRDRSTDTQYF.

The chain employs TRBV24-1 and TRBJ2-3, with 9 bases identical to TRBD2. The length of the CDR3 is 16 residues. V was clipped by 7 bases and J by 1 base; unmatched bases: 8. Germline lookup yields CDR1 KGHDR and CDR2 SFDVKD. The DNA of the CDR3 is TGTGCCACCAGCCACTCTAGCGGGGCGGGCACAGATACGCAGTATTTT. Its translation is CATSHSSGAGTDTQYF.

The rearrangement joins TRBV11-2 to TRBJ2-7; perhaps TRBD2 as D (7 bases). CDR1 is SGHAT and CDR2 is FQNNGV in the germline V gene. The CDR3 is 15 amino acids. Trimming cost V 1 base and J 7 bases, with 17 bases left between them. CDR3 amino acids: CASSLAGGSPWEQYF. The CDR3 nucleotides are TGTGCCAGCAGCTTAGCGGGGGGCTCCCCTTGGGAGCAGTACTTC.

This chain links TRBV19 with TRBJ1-6, with D uncertain. From germline, CDR1 is LNHDA and CDR2 SQIVND (reference sequence). Trimming removed 7 bases at V and 9 bases at J, with 13 bases between. The CDR3 loop spans 13 amino acids. CDR3 in amino acids: CASKEGEGSPLHF. The DNA of the CDR3 is TGTGCCAGTAAGGAGGGAGAGGGTTCACCCCTCCACTTT. Variable domain in full (rest from reference TRBV19 and TRBJ1-6): DGGITQSPKYLFRKEGQNVTLSCEQNLNHDAMYWYRQDPGQGLRLIYYSQIVNDFQKGDIAEGYSVSREKKESFPLTVTSAQKNPTAFYLCASKEGEGSPLHFGNGTRLTVT.

The CDR3 region has the DNA TGCGCCAGCAGCCGGGAACAGGGGAACACCGGGGAGCTGTTTTTT. This sequence encodes CASSREQGNTGELFF. The chain has TRBV5-1 and TRBJ2-2, with D possibly TRBD1 on 6 matching bases. From germline, CDR1 is SGHRS and CDR2 YFSETQ. Trimming shortened V by 4 bases and J by 1 base, and 11 bases separated the two germline ends. There are 15 residues in the CDR3. Variable domain in full (rest from reference TRBV5-1 and TRBJ2-2): KAGVTQTPRYLIKTRGQQVTLSCSPISGHRSVSWYQQTPGQGLQFLFEYFSETQRNKGNFPGRFSGRQFSNSRSEMNVSTLELGDSALYLCASSREQGNTGELFFGEGSRLTVL.

The gene calls are TRBV5-1 and TRBJ1-4; D call uncertain. Germline V gene sequence: CDR1 SGHRS, CDR2 YFSETQ. V shed 5 bases and J shed 0 bases, with 8 bases lying between them. The CDR3 consists of 14 residues. CDR3 coding DNA: TGCGCCAGCAGGAGACTTGCAACTAATGAAAAACTGTTTTTT. Its protein is CASRRLATNEKLFF. The full variable domain, completed using reference TRBV5-1 and TRBJ1-4, is KAGVTQTPRYLIKTRGQQVTLSCSPISGHRSVSWYQQTPGQGLQFLFEYFSETQRNKGNFPGRFSGRQFSNSRSEMNVSTLELGDSALYLCASRRLATNEKLFFGSGTQLSVL.

The CDR3 region has the DNA TGTGCCAGCCTTGATGCGTGGGGAGGGACCCAGTACTTC. It translates to CASLDAWGGTQYF. The rearrangement links TRBV2 to TRBJ2-5, with D tentatively TRBD2 (6 bases). There are 13 residues in the CDR3. Germline V CDR1 and CDR2: SNHLY, FYNNEI. Trimming removed 8 bases from V and 7 bases from J, with 17 bases in between.

V gene TRBV19 combines with J gene TRBJ1-2; D is unresolved. The length of the CDR3 is 14 residues. From germline, CDR1 is LNHDA and CDR2 SQIVND (reference sequence). Trimming took 3 bases from V and 5 from J, leaving 13 bases between them. The CDR3 DNA reads TGTGCCAGTAGTATGAGAGCGGTGGGGTATGGCTACACCTTC. Translated, it gives CASSMRAVGYGYTF.

This clone has a handful of counts. The J gene is TRBJ1-1, the V gene TRBV9; 7 bases fit TRBD1. The CDR3 spans 16 residues. Looked up from germline, CDR1 is SGDLS and CDR2 is YYNGEE. V was pared by 0 bases and J by 2 bases, with 7 bases of the junction left unmatched. The CDR3 coding sequence is TGTGCCAGCAGCGTAGGAGGGGGACAGAGCAACACTGAAGCTTTCTTT. This gives the protein CASSVGGGQSNTEAFF. Drawing the rest from reference TRBV9 and TRBJ1-1, the complete variable domain is DSGVTQTPKHLITATGQRVTLRCSPRSGDLSVYWYQQSLDQGLQFLIQYYNGEERAKGNILERFSAQQFPDLHSELNLSSLELGDSALYFCASSVGGGQSNTEAFFGQGTRLTVV.

This chain joins TRBV5-4 and TRBJ1-2, with D unresolved. There are 12 residues in the CDR3. The germline V and J ends were trimmed by 0 bases and 5 bases, with 5 bases remaining between them. The V gene's germline CDR1 is SGHNT and CDR2 YYREEE (reference sequence). The CDR3 DNA sequence: TGTGCCAGCAGCTTGGACAGTTATGGCTACACCTTC. It yields the protein CASSLDSYGYTF. Filled out from reference TRBV5-4 and TRBJ1-2, the complete variable domain reads ETGVTQSPTHLIKTRGQQVTLRCSSQSGHNTVSWYQQALGQGPQFIFQYYREEENGRGNFPPRFSGLQFPNYSSELNVNALELDDSALYLCASSLDSYGYTFGSGTRLTVV.

The V gene is TRBV7-2, the J gene TRBJ2-1, with TRBD1 matching 7 bases. CDR1 is SGHTA, CDR2 FQGNSA, per germline. The CDR3 has 13 residues. V shed 3 bases, J shed 7 bases, and the junction held 3 bases outside the gene matches. CDR3 nucleotides: TGTGCCAGCAGCTTCGACAGGGAGAATGAGCAGTTCTTC. Its protein product is CASSFDRENEQFF.

This clone was counted a single time. V usage is TRBV27 and J usage is TRBJ1-2; 7 bases are a match to TRBD1. With 5 bases clipped from V and 3 bases from J, the junction kept 6 bases outside the gene matches. Germline lookup yields CDR1 MNHEY and CDR2 SMNVEV (reference sequence). The CDR3 runs 14 residues. DNA of the CDR3: TGTGCCAGCAGTCCTCTAGGGACAGACTATGGCTACACCTTC. It specifies CASSPLGTDYGYTF.

The genes are TRBV24-1 and TRBJ2-3; TRBD2 matches 7 bases. Germline V gene data show CDR1 as KGHDR and CDR2 as SFDVKD. The CDR3 extends over 15 amino acids. V was pared by 12 bases and J by 0 bases, with 11 bases of the junction left unmatched. The CDR3 is CAPRHGGGSTDTQYF. In DNA, the CDR3 is TGTGCCCCCCGTCACGGCGGGGGTAGCACAGATACGCAGTATTTT.

J is TRBJ1-2 and V is TRBV7-3, with TRBD1 matching over 7 bases. CDR3 length: 14 amino acids. J lost 3 bases, V lost 2 bases, and 3 bases had no gene match. Germline CDR1 is SGHTA and CDR2 is FQGTGA. The CDR3 DNA sequence: TGTGCCAGCAGCTTAGAGGGGGCAGACTATGGCTACACCTTC. Translated, it gives CASSLEGADYGYTF.

V is TRBV25-1 and J is TRBJ1-4; 7 nucleotides align to TRBD1. Germline V gene lookup returns CDR1 MGHDK and CDR2 SYGVNS. The CDR3 runs to 11 residues. V lost 10 bases, J lost 17 bases, and 13 bases stayed unmatched. CDR3 sequence reads: CATSSRGRPFF. In nucleotides, the CDR3 is TGTGCCACGTCTTCCAGGGGGAGACCTTTTTTT.

The chain has TRBV9 and TRBJ2-3; TRBD2 aligns across 8 bases. Per germline, CDR1 SGDLS and CDR2 YYNGEE. The CDR3 spans 16 residues. V was clipped by 0 bases and J by 2 bases; unmatched bases: 5. The CDR3 sequence: CASSVGAGAITDTQYF. CDR3 bases: TGTGCCAGCAGCGTAGGAGCGGGGGCCATCACAGATACGCAGTATTTT.

The chain joins TRBV6-2 or TRBV6-3 to TRBJ1-2; D might be TRBD1 (6 bases). This CDR3 has 13 residues. CDR1 is MNHEY and CDR2 is SVGEGT in the germline V gene. Trimming cost V 1 base and J 5 bases, with 8 bases left between them. The CDR3 sequence: CASSYWTAYGYTF. CDR3 nucleotide sequence: TGTGCCAGCAGTTACTGGACAGCTTATGGCTACACCTTC.